This passage covers 23 T cell receptor beta chains from one sample sequenced in a study of blood T cell repertoires in COVID-19. Profiling relied on immunoSEQ multiplex PCR, and the TCRdb table lists in-frame clones only, not all of them. Of some 110,000 clones listed, around 81% were seen once; the top ten hold around two fifths. The sample consisted of peripheral blood. The receptors here all came from a man at least 80 years old with acute or convalescent COVID-19.

The chain has TRBV19 and TRBJ1-2; 9 positions agree with TRBD1. J was trimmed by 6 bases and V by 4 bases; bases with no gene match: 6. The CDR3 is 14 residues long. CDR1 and CDR2 (germline): LNHDA, SQIVND (reference sequence). The chain's CDR3 is CASSSRQGEDGYTF. The CDR3 DNA follows: TGTGCCAGTAGTAGTCGACAGGGGGAGGATGGCTACACCTTC.

The chain couples TRBV5-4 to TRBJ2-7, with TRBD1 matching over 9 bases. This CDR3 comprises 17 residues. J was trimmed by 4 bases and V by 2 bases; bases with no gene match: 13. Germline CDR1 reads SGHNT; CDR2 reads YYREEE (reference sequence). CDR3 sequence (DNA): TGTGCCAGCAGCTTCGAACCGAACAGGGGGCGCCGATACGAGCAGTACTTC. Its translation: CASSFEPNRGRRYEQYF.

This chain connects TRBV5-4 to TRBJ2-7, with D perhaps TRBD1 (6 bases). The CDR3 length is 14 residues. V lost 2 bases and J lost 6, with 15 bases in between. CDR1 is SGHNT and CDR2 is YYREEE in the germline V gene (reference sequence). The CDR3, as DNA: TGTGCCAGCAGCTTCCGGCAGGGGAGCCGCGAGCAGTACTTC. It specifies CASSFRQGSREQYF.

The CDR3 region has the DNA TGCAGCGGTGAGGTGGGCCTCAATGAGCAGTTCTTC. Encoded protein: CSGEVGLNEQFF. The chain employs TRBV29-1 and TRBJ2-1; D unresolved. Germline V gives CDR1 SQVTM, CDR2 ANQGSEA. This CDR3 comprises 12 residues. V was pared by 7 bases and J by 6 bases, with 13 bases between.

The J gene is TRBJ2-5, the V gene TRBV14; no definite D call. Trimming removed 8 bases at V and 4 bases at J, with 11 bases between. This CDR3 is 12 amino acids long. Germline values: CDR1 SGHDN, CDR2 FVKESK. The CDR3 loop is CASASSRETQYF. The CDR3 bases are TGTGCCAGCGCGTCAAGTAGAGAGACCCAGTACTTC.

The chain employs TRBV25-1 and TRBJ1-2; 8 positions match TRBD1. After removal of 6 bases from V and 2 bases from J, the junction contained 2 bases not matched to a gene. The CDR3 sequence is 13 residues long. CDR1 and CDR2 from the germline V gene are MGHDK and SYGVNS. The CDR3: CASRTGANYGYTF. As DNA, the CDR3 is TGTGCCAGCAGGACAGGGGCCAACTATGGCTACACCTTC.

Only one count was recorded for this clone. The chain combines TRBV3-1 (or the pseudogene TRBV3-2) with TRBJ1-2; D unclear. V was pared by 1 base and J by 6 bases, with 12 bases between. The CDR3 runs 14 residues. CDR1 is LGHDT and CDR2 is YNNKEL in the germline V gene (reference sequence). The CDR3 DNA reads TGTGCCAGCAGCCAAGGGTCCCAGATCAATGGCTACACCTTC. Encoded protein: CASSQGSQINGYTF.

The chain joins TRBV7-9 to TRBJ2-3, with TRBD2 identical over 10 bases. The CDR3 runs to 17 residues. V trimming: 3 bases; J trimming: 4 bases; junction bases outside the gene matches: 10. Looked up from germline, CDR1 is SEHNR and CDR2 is FQNEAQ (reference sequence). This CDR3 reads CASSFGHLAGVADTQYF. The CDR3 DNA follows: TGTGCCAGCAGCTTTGGCCATCTAGCGGGAGTAGCAGATACGCAGTATTTT.

V is TRBV5-1 and J is TRBJ2-2, with D perhaps matching TRBD2 (5 bases). CDR1 is SGHRS, CDR2 YFSETQ, per germline. The CDR3 has 14 residues. Trimming stripped 3 bases from V and 6 bases from J, with 12 bases between. The CDR3 sequence is CASSSGNGAGELFF. CDR3 sequence (DNA): TGCGCCAGCAGCTCGGGGAATGGTGCCGGGGAGCTGTTTTTT.

This chain joins TRBV6-6 and TRBJ1-5, with TRBD1 matching 7 bases. The V segment lost 2 bases and the J segment 2 bases; nucleotides outside the gene matches: 6. The germline CDR1 and CDR2 sequences are MNHNY and SVGAGI (reference sequence). The CDR3 length is 16 residues. As DNA, the CDR3 is TGTGCCAGCAGTTACGTCACAGGGGTCGGCAATCAGCCCCAGCATTTT. Amino acids: CASSYVTGVGNQPQHF.

There are a few counts of this clone. This rearrangement joins TRBV7-9 to TRBJ1-4; D perhaps matches TRBD1 (6 bases). CDR1 is SEHNR, CDR2 FQNEAQ, per germline (reference sequence). The V gene lost 1 base and the J gene lost 6 bases, with 15 bases spanning the gap. The CDR3 contains 16 residues. CDR3 coding DNA: TGTGCCAGCAGCTTAGGAGACCGGGACACCTATGAAAAACTGTTTTTT. This gives the protein CASSLGDRDTYEKLFF. Together with reference TRBV7-9 and TRBJ1-4, the CDR3 gives the full variable domain: DTGVSQNPRHKITKRGQNVTFRCDPISEHNRLYWYRQTLGQGPEFLTYFQNEAQLEKSRLLSDRFSAERPKGSFSTLEIQRTEQGDSAMYLCASSLGDRDTYEKLFFGSGTQLSVL.

The chain links TRBV28 to TRBJ1-5; 8 nucleotides agree with TRBD1. CDR3 size: 17 residues. Looked up from germline, CDR1 is MDHEN and CDR2 is SYDVKM. The V segment lost 4 bases and the J segment 4 bases; nucleotides outside the gene matches: 12. CDR3 residues: CASSSQAGTGANQPQHF. The CDR3 nucleotides are TGTGCCAGCAGTTCACAAGCCGGGACAGGAGCTAATCAGCCCCAGCATTTT.

The chain employs TRBV7-9 and TRBJ2-3; 15 positions match TRBD2. CDR1 and CDR2 from the germline V gene are SEHNR and FQNEAQ (reference sequence). The CDR3 length is 19 residues. The V and J ends lost 5 bases and 0 bases, in that order; junction bases with no gene match: 9. CDR3 DNA: TGTGCCAGCAGCACACCGGGACTAGCGGGAGGCCTTAGCACAGATACGCAGTATTTT. As protein: CASSTPGLAGGLSTDTQYF.

This chain uses TRBV6-2 or TRBV6-3 with TRBJ1-6, with D unclear. CDR3 size: 15 residues. The germline V gene has CDR1 MNHEY and CDR2 SVGEGT. V was pared by 8 bases and J by 1 base, with 12 bases between. CDR3 region: CASGSGGSYNSPLHF. As DNA, the CDR3 is TGTGCCAGCGGTTCAGGAGGATCCTATAATTCACCCCTCCACTTT.

This clone occurred a few times. CDR3 in amino acids: CASSLGGTMNTEAFF. The DNA for the CDR3 is TGTGCCAGCAGCTTGGGTGGGACTATGAACACTGAAGCTTTCTTT. The rearrangement joins TRBV5-4 to TRBJ1-1; D perhaps matches TRBD1 (5 bases). There are 15 residues in the CDR3. Germline V gene lookup returns CDR1 SGHNT and CDR2 YYREEE (reference sequence). Trimming pared 0 bases from V and 0 bases from J, leaving 9 bases between.

The rearrangement links TRBV6-5 to TRBJ1-6, with D possibly matching TRBD1 (5 bases). The germline V and J ends were trimmed by 4 bases and 8 bases, with 6 bases remaining between them. From germline, CDR1 is MNHEY and CDR2 SVGAGI. The CDR3 spans 12 residues. CDR3 nucleotides: TGTGCCAGCAGTTTAGGGGATTCACCCCTCCACTTT. It translates to CASSLGDSPLHF.

This chain uses TRBV30 with TRBJ1-1, with D possibly TRBD1 on 6 matching bases. Germline loops: CDR1 GTSNPN, CDR2 SVGIG (reference sequence). The CDR3 spans 14 residues. V was shortened by 2 bases and J by 5 bases, with 15 bases between the two germline ends. The CDR3 DNA follows: TGTGCCTGGAGTAAGGGACACTCGAGGACTGAAGCTTTCTTT. Protein: CAWSKGHSRTEAFF. Looking up the rest from reference TRBV30 and TRBJ1-1 gives the full variable domain: SQTIHQWPATLVQPVGSPLSLECTVEGTSNPNLYWYRQAAGRGLQLLFYSVGIGQISSEVPQNLSASRPQDRQFILSSKKLLLSDSGFYLCAWSKGHSRTEAFFGQGTRLTVV.

V usage is TRBV7-2 and J usage is TRBJ1-6, with unresolved D. Trimming took off 1 base at V and 10 bases at J, with 8 bases between the two ends. The CDR3 is 13 amino acids. Germline V gene sequence: CDR1 SGHTA, CDR2 FQGNSA. CDR3 protein: CASSLDPQSPLHF. Written as DNA, the CDR3 is TGTGCCAGCAGCTTAGATCCCCAATCACCCCTCCACTTT.

The chain employs TRBV2 and TRBJ1-3; weak D call: TRBD1 (5 bases). This CDR3 region has 15 residues. V was clipped by 4 bases and J by 3 bases, with 13 bases between them. CDR1 is SNHLY, CDR2 FYNNEI, per germline. CDR3 nucleotide sequence: TGTGCCAGCAGTGCGGGGGAAAGGAGTGGAAACACCATATATTTT. Translation: CASSAGERSGNTIYF.

The table lists this clone with a few counts. The sample carries other DNA sequences with the same CDR3. The chain recombines TRBV6-2 or TRBV6-3 with TRBJ2-7, with 7 bases matching TRBD1. CDR1 and CDR2 from the germline V gene are MNHEY and SVGEGT. Unmatched junction bases numbered 3, after V lost 6 bases and J lost 4 bases. This CDR3 comprises 12 residues. As DNA, the CDR3 is TGTGCCAGCAGCCAACAGGGGTACGAGCAGTACTTC. Protein: CASSQQGYEQYF.

The rearrangement joins TRBV5-5 to TRBJ2-7; 7 nucleotides line up with TRBD1. There are 14 residues in the CDR3. Germline V gives CDR1 SGHKS, CDR2 YYEKEE (reference sequence). The V gene end was trimmed by 4 bases and the J gene end by 0 bases; junction bases not matched to a gene: 4. The CDR3 coding sequence is TGTGCCAGCAGCCCCCGGGACAGCTCCTACGAGCAGTACTTC. This codes for CASSPRDSSYEQYF.

This clone was detected only a few times. V gene TRBV5-1 combines with J gene TRBJ1-1; D uncertain. V lost 1 base and J 1 base, leaving 11 bases between the germline ends. The CDR3 extends over 15 amino acids. Germline loops: CDR1 SGHRS, CDR2 YFSETQ. CDR3 protein: CASSLIGASNTEAFF. Written as DNA, the CDR3 is TGCGCCAGCAGCTTGATAGGAGCCTCGAACACTGAAGCTTTCTTT.

This clone was recorded a few times. V gene TRBV3-1 (or the pseudogene TRBV3-2) combines with J gene TRBJ1-1; TRBD1 might be the D (6 bases). The germline V gene encodes CDR1 LGHDT and CDR2 YNNKEL (reference sequence). Trimming stripped 4 bases from V and 3 bases from J, with 15 bases between. This CDR3 region has 15 residues. The CDR3 protein is CASSRDTGLYTEAFF. CDR3 sequence (DNA): TGTGCCAGCAGCCGAGATACAGGGTTGTACACTGAAGCTTTCTTT.